The rows below give T cell receptor beta chains drawn from one sample of a study of blood T cell repertoires in COVID-19. Libraries were prepared by immunoSEQ multiplex PCR; TCRdb keeps only in-frame clonotypes and omits some of them. Found here are fewer than 400,000 clones, 85% of them singletons; the top ten hold about 3.6%. Sequences were obtained from peripheral blood. The receptors originated from a woman under 30 with acute or convalescent COVID-19. Both conserved end residues are part of each CDR3. The order of the fields is clone size, J gene, D gene, CDR3 length, V gene, CDR3 protein, CDR3 DNA. A D gene is named only where the DNA matches it firmly. Clone size, where shown, is once, few, many, or a class for clones that have expanded.

-,TRBJ1-2,-,14,TRBV19,CASSTRGGGYGYTF,TGTGCCAGTAGTACCCGCGGGGGTGGCTATGGCTACACCTTC
-,TRBJ2-3,-,15,TRBV9,CASSVAQRFTDTQYF,TGTGCCAGCAGCGTAGCCCAGCGGTTCACAGATACGCAGTATTTT
-,TRBJ2-2,-,12,TRBV30,CAWRAGIGELFF,TGTGCCTGGAGAGCAGGAATCGGGGAGCTGTTTTTT
-,TRBJ2-5,-,12,TRBV2,CASTSGQETQYF,TGTGCCAGCACCTCCGGCCAAGAGACCCAGTACTTC
-,TRBJ1-4,-,15,TRBV5-1,CASSSEGGSLEKLFF,TGCGCCAGCAGCTCCGAGGGGGGGAGTTTGGAAAAACTGTTTTTT
-,TRBJ1-4,-,17,TRBV2,CASLPGRHTATNEKLFF,TGTGCCAGTCTCCCCGGCAGACACACCGCAACTAATGAAAAACTGTTTTTT
-,TRBJ2-7,TRBD1,14,TRBV5-1,CASSFGTGGYEQYF,TGCGCCAGCAGCTTCGGGACAGGGGGCTACGAGCAGTACTTC
-,TRBJ2-7,TRBD1,17,TRBV14,CASSQDRTGGPSYEQYF,TGTGCCAGCAGCCAAGACCGGACAGGGGGCCCCTCCTACGAGCAGTACTTC
-,TRBJ1-1,-,13,TRBV12-3/TRBV12-4,CASSLSSPDEAFF,TGTGCCAGCAGTTTGTCGTCGCCAGATGAAGCTTTCTTT
-,TRBJ2-5,TRBD2,15,TRBV6-5,CASTTGGGEGETQYF,TGTGCCAGCACCACCGGTGGAGGGGAGGGAGAGACCCAGTACTTC
-,TRBJ2-5,TRBD1,13,TRBV6-1,CASSDILQGAQYF,TGTGCCAGCAGTGATATCCTACAGGGGGCCCAGTACTTC
few,TRBJ2-7,-,17,TRBV21-1,CASSKLPLRDRGNEQYF,TGTGCCAGCAGCAAACTTCCCTTACGGGACAGGGGAAACGAGCAGTACTTC
-,TRBJ2-1,-,15,TRBV10-3,CAISEGNGRVNEQFF,TGTGCCATCAGTGAGGGCAACGGGAGAGTCAATGAGCAGTTCTTC
-,TRBJ1-1,TRBD1,13,TRBV28,CASSLSGGPEAFF,TGTGCCAGCAGTTTATCAGGGGGCCCTGAAGCTTTCTTT